This is a list of T cell receptor beta chains from one sample in a study of blood T cell repertoires in COVID-19. Profiled with immunoSEQ multiplex PCR; TCRdb holds only in-frame clones, not every one. The sample lists around 220,000 clones, approximately 85% occurring once. The sequenced sample was peripheral blood. These receptors all come from a woman of 80 years or more with COVID-19, enrolled during active disease. Each CDR3 is given with its conserved first and last residue. Each record gives: clone size, V gene, CDR3 length, D gene, J gene, CDR3 protein, CDR3 DNA. The D gene is left open where the match is weak. The size of a clone is reported for some rows only, either as once, few or many, or as a class for expanded clones.

.	TRBV12-3/TRBV12-4	13	.	TRBJ1-5	CASSFQGNQPQHF	TGTGCCAGCAGTTTCCAGGGTAATCAGCCCCAGCATTTT
.	TRBV30	12	.	TRBJ2-1	CAWSARGSEQFF	TGTGCCTGGAGCGCTAGGGGGTCTGAGCAGTTCTTC
.	TRBV19	15	.	TRBJ1-5	CASRVGGYSNQPQHF	TGTGCCAGTAGGGTTGGGGGGTATAGCAATCAGCCCCAGCATTTT
.	TRBV10-2	13	TRBD1	TRBJ2-3	CASSEQGRDTQYF	TGCGCCAGCAGTGAACAGGGGCGGGATACGCAGTATTTT
.	TRBV6-1	14	.	TRBJ1-3	CASSELQAGNTIYF	TGTGCCAGCAGTGAACTCCAGGCTGGAAACACCATATATTTT
few	TRBV7-9	12	.	TRBJ2-1	CASSLRDNEQFF	TGTGCCAGCAGCTTGCGCGACAATGAGCAGTTCTTC
.	TRBV2	16	TRBD2	TRBJ2-7	CASRETSGGTSYEQYF	TGTGCCAGCAGGGAGACTAGCGGGGGAACCTCCTACGAGCAGTACTTC
.	TRBV4-3	16	.	TRBJ2-3	CASSQGPRGNTDTQYF	TGCGCCAGCAGCCAAGGACCCCGGGGGAACACAGATACGCAGTATTTT
.	TRBV7-2	15	TRBD1	TRBJ2-7	CASSFFGQVGNEQYF	TGTGCCAGCAGCTTCTTTGGACAGGTGGGGAACGAGCAGTACTTC
.	TRBV2	15	.	TRBJ1-5	CASSPEGLTKQPQHF	TGTGCCAGCAGCCCCGAAGGACTTACCAAGCAGCCCCAGCATTTT
.	TRBV15	15	TRBD1	TRBJ1-5	CATKPGQGLNQPQHF	TGTGCCACCAAACCGGGACAGGGCCTAAATCAGCCCCAGCATTTT
few	TRBV3-1/TRBV3-2	17	.	TRBJ1-2	CASSQDPGTAPPYGYTF	TGTGCCAGCAGCCAAGACCCCGGGACTGCTCCTCCCTATGGCTACACCTTC
.	TRBV5-1	13	TRBD2	TRBJ2-7	CASSSLGGLEQYF	TGCGCCAGCAGTAGTCTGGGAGGGCTCGAGCAGTACTTC
.	TRBV7-3	14	TRBD2	TRBJ2-7	CASSLTSGSTEQYF	TGTGCCAGCAGCTTAACTAGCGGGAGTACCGAGCAGTACTTC
.	TRBV5-8	14	TRBD1	TRBJ2-5	CASSSRSQGVTQYF	TGTGCCAGCAGCTCCAGGTCTCAGGGGGTGACCCAGTACTTC
.	TRBV25-1	17	TRBD2	TRBJ2-1	CASSESSGSIRHNEQFF	TGTGCCAGCAGTGAGTCTAGCGGGAGTATCAGGCACAATGAGCAGTTCTTC
few	TRBV24-1	16	.	TRBJ1-1	CATPNFGRVWPTEAFF	TGTGCCACCCCGAATTTTGGGAGGGTATGGCCCACTGAAGCTTTCTTT
.	TRBV4-2	13	.	TRBJ2-7	CASSQSMRDNQYF	TGTGCCAGCAGCCAGTCCATGAGGGACAACCAGTACTTC
.	TRBV7-9	16	.	TRBJ1-6	CASSVYLAGGHSPLHF	TGTGCCAGCAGCGTTTATTTAGCGGGTGGACATTCACCCCTCCACTTT
.	TRBV6-2/TRBV6-3	15	.	TRBJ2-1	CASSPRGRGGDEQFF	TGTGCCAGCAGCCCAAGGGGAAGAGGCGGCGATGAGCAGTTCTTC
once	TRBV5-1	15	TRBD2	TRBJ2-3	CASRAGTSDRDTQYF	TGCGCCAGCAGGGCCGGGACTAGCGACAGAGATACGCAGTATTTT
.	TRBV10-3	14	TRBD1	TRBJ1-1	CAISKDRGSAEAFF	TGTGCCATCAGCAAGGACAGGGGGAGCGCTGAAGCTTTCTTT
.	TRBV6-1	13	.	TRBJ1-1	CASSEGGWLKAFF	TGTGCCAGCAGTGAAGGCGGGTGGCTCAAGGCTTTCTTT
once	TRBV6-5	15	TRBD1	TRBJ1-5	CASSVQGDTNQPQHF	TGTGCCAGCAGCGTACAGGGGGATACCAATCAGCCCCAGCATTTT